This T cell receptor (beta chain) was profiled in a study of blood T cell repertoires in COVID-19. Overall study context: Cohort 3 recovered donors had two negative PCRs, clearance, or symptom resolution.

Some clones are missing from TCRdb's copy, which holds only in-frame ones; the method was immunoSEQ multiplex PCR. The sample includes a few hundred thousand clones, around 87% of them seen just once. The sample was PBMCs or T cells enriched from blood (not recorded which). This receptor was identified in a man in his forties in a cohort exposed to, infected with or recovered from COVID-19 (not recorded which).

CDR3 DNA sequence: TGTGCCAGCAGCCAAGGCACCGGGACAGGGGCCTACGAGCAGTACTTC. Translated: CASSQGTGTGAYEQYF. The J gene is TRBJ2-7, the V gene TRBV14, with 10 bases lining up with TRBD1. CDR3 length equals 16 residues. The germline gives CDR1 SGHDN, CDR2 FVKESK. With V trimmed by 1 base and J by 2 bases, 5 bases remained unmatched.